Reported below is one T cell receptor (beta chain). This sample was taken from a study of blood T cell repertoires in COVID-19. Method: immunoSEQ multiplex PCR; TCRdb's copy keeps in-frame clones and lacks some. Altogether approximately 240,000 clones are present, approximately 83% being singletons, with the ten largest covering approximately 1.3%. CDR1 is ENHRY and CDR2 is SYGVKD in the germline V gene. This CDR3 has 16 residues. Trimming took 7 bases from V and 3 from J; bases not matched to a gene: 7. The TCR originated in a middle-aged woman with acute COVID-19. The rearrangement joins TRBV10-3 to TRBJ2-6, with TRBD2 identical over 9 bases. Sequencing used PBMCs or T cells enriched from blood (not recorded which). In nucleotides, the CDR3 is TGTGCCATCAAGGCTAGCGGGACCGTTGGGGCCAACGTCCTGACTTTC. Amino acid sequence: CAIKASGTVGANVLTF.